The 23 T cell receptor beta chains below all came from one sample that was sequenced in a study of T cells in Graves' hyperthyroidism and ophthalmopathy. Amplification of TCR beta CDR3 regions used RNA as the template. HTBI primers were employed in a first-round RT-PCR of the TCR CDR3. TCRdb re-called the multiplex PCR reads through MiXCR, storing one row per CDR3 protein. The sample yields about half a million distinct CDR3 sequences, 20% seen once. Sequencing was performed on blood. These receptor sequences come from a man in his forties or fifties with Graves' ophthalmopathy.

V and J are TRBV11-2 and TRBJ2-6, with 9 bases aligning to TRBD1. Trimming took 5 bases from V and 0 from J; bases not matched to a gene: 8. This CDR3 comprises 18 residues. Per the germline V gene, CDR1 is SGHAT and CDR2 is FQNNGV. CDR3 coding DNA: TGTGCCAGCAGCGCGAGACAGGGGGGCGTCTCTGGGGCCAACGTCCTGACTTTC. Its protein product is CASSARQGGVSGANVLTF.

This clonotype was recorded many times. The CDR3 spells CASSPGTGVNPLGGTEAFF. The DNA for the CDR3 is TGTGCCAGCAGCCCCGGGACAGGGGTCAACCCGCTTGGGGGCACTGAAGCTTTCTTT. The J gene is TRBJ1-1, the V gene TRBV11-2; TRBD1 agrees at 10 bases. Germline loops: CDR1 SGHAT, CDR2 FQNNGV. V was clipped by 5 bases and J by 4 bases; unmatched bases: 19. The CDR3 length is 19 residues.

There are many counts of this clonotype. The chain employs TRBV20-1 and TRBJ2-5; 8 nucleotides align to TRBD1. V gave up 3 bases and J gave up 12 bases; unmatched junction bases: 3. CDR1 is DFQATT, CDR2 SNEGSKA, per germline (reference sequence). The CDR3 length is 10 residues. This CDR3 is CSASQGAEYF. The CDR3 DNA sequence: TGCAGTGCTAGCCAGGGGGCGGAGTACTTC.

The rearrangement links TRBV29-1 to TRBJ1-2; 8 nucleotides line up with TRBD1. The CDR3 is 13 residues long. CDR1 SQVTM and CDR2 ANQGSEA come from the germline V gene. After removal of 5 bases from V and 4 bases from J, the junction contained 6 bases not matched to a gene. DNA of the CDR3: TGCAGCGTTCAGGGGGCGCAGGGCTATGGCTACACCTTC. Amino acid sequence: CSVQGAQGYGYTF.

This clonotype was seen a few times. V gene TRBV3-1 combines with J gene TRBJ2-1; D is perhaps TRBD2 (5 bases). The CDR3 is made up of 17 amino acids. V lost 2 bases, J lost 0 bases, and 14 bases lay in between. The germline V gene has CDR1 LGHDT and CDR2 YNNKEL (reference sequence). The DNA for the CDR3 is TGTGCCAGCAGCCAAAATAAGGTTGGGAGCTCCTACAATGAGCAGTTCTTC. Translating it yields CASSQNKVGSSYNEQFF.

V gene TRBV14 combines with J gene TRBJ2-7; D call uncertain. Deletions cut 3 bases from V and 2 bases from J, with 11 bases between. This CDR3 spans 14 amino acids. Germline loops: CDR1 SGHDN, CDR2 FVKESK. As DNA, the CDR3 is TGTGCCAGCAGCCAGGCCGACTGGACCTACGAGCAGTACTTC. Its translation: CASSQADWTYEQYF.

J is TRBJ1-4 and V is TRBV4-3; D gene ambiguous. The germline gives CDR1 LGHNA, CDR2 YSLEER. V was pared by 0 bases and J by 1 base, with 12 bases between. The CDR3 is 17 amino acids. The CDR3 is CASSQDSGFGTNEKLFF. As DNA, the CDR3 is TGCGCCAGCAGCCAAGATAGCGGTTTCGGAACTAATGAAAAACTGTTTTTT.

There are a few counts of this clonotype. V and J are TRBV3-1 and TRBJ2-7, with D perhaps TRBD2 (6 bases). This CDR3 contains 14 residues. V shed 4 bases and J shed 5 bases, with 15 bases lying between them. CDR1 is LGHDT, CDR2 YNNKEL, per germline (reference sequence). This CDR3 is CASSLAGSSDEQYF. The CDR3 DNA reads as TGTGCCAGCAGCCTGGCGGGGAGTTCGGACGAGCAGTACTTC.

This clonotype was counted between two and nine times. CDR3 bases: TGTGCCAGCACACCCTCCGGACTAGCGGGAGCGGGGTACACAGATACGCAGTATTTT. As protein: CASTPSGLAGAGYTDTQYF. This sequence joins TRBV6-1 and TRBJ2-3; TRBD2 matches 13 bases. V lost 7 bases and J lost 2; bases outside the gene matches: 15. The germline CDR1 and CDR2 sequences are MNHNS and SASEGT. The CDR3 sequence is 19 residues long.

This clonotype has at least ten counts. The CDR3 is CASSEAPTWGGNTEAFF. CDR3 DNA: TGTGCCAGCAGTGAAGCCCCCACCTGGGGGGGAAACACTGAAGCTTTCTTT. The V call is TRBV2, the J call TRBJ1-1; tentatively, D is TRBD1 (5 bases). The CDR3 runs to 17 residues. The V and J ends lost 0 bases and 2 bases respectively, with 16 bases between them. Germline V gene lookup returns CDR1 SNHLY and CDR2 FYNNEI.

This chain connects TRBV7-9 to TRBJ1-2; 10 bases are shared with TRBD1. The germline CDR1 and CDR2 sequences are SEHNR and FQNEAQ (reference sequence). The CDR3 consists of 15 residues. Trimming took 3 bases from V and 5 from J; bases not matched to a gene: 6. CDR3 in DNA: TGTGCCAGCAGCTTCTCCGGGACAGGGGCATATGGCTACACCTTC. Encoded protein: CASSFSGTGAYGYTF. Combining the CDR3 with reference TRBV7-9 and TRBJ1-2 gives the whole variable domain DTGVSQNPRHKITKRGQNVTFRCDPISEHNRLYWYRQTLGQGPEFLTYFQNEAQLEKSRLLSDRFSAERPKGSFSTLEIQRTEQGDSAMYLCASSFSGTGAYGYTFGSGTRLTVV.

The CDR3 spells CASSPGGLAGVFEQYF. The CDR3 coding sequence is TGTGCCAGCAGTCCGGGGGGACTAGCGGGAGTTTTCGAGCAGTACTTC. The rearrangement uses TRBV28 and TRBJ2-7; 14 bases fit TRBD2. Germline V gene sequence: CDR1 MDHEN, CDR2 SYDVKM. CDR3 size: 16 residues. Unmatched junction bases numbered 9, after V lost 5 bases and J lost 6 bases.

This chain connects TRBV29-1 to TRBJ1-1, with 9 bases identical to TRBD1. In germline, CDR1 is SQVTM, CDR2 ANQGSEA. CDR3 length equals 12 residues. V gave up 8 bases and J gave up 5 bases; unmatched junction bases: 6. As DNA, the CDR3 is TGCAGCTCTGGACAGGGGAGGACTGAAGCTTTCTTT. Translated, it gives CSSGQGRTEAFF. The full variable domain, its missing parts supplied by reference TRBV29-1 and TRBJ1-1, is SAVISQKPSRDICQRGTSLTIQCQVDSQVTMMFWYRQQPGQSLTLIATANQGSEATYESGFVIDKFPISRPNLTFSTLTVSNMSPEDSSIYLCSSGQGRTEAFFGQGTRLTVV.

The table lists this clonotype with a few counts. The V and J genes are TRBV29-1 and TRBJ2-1; 9 nucleotides line up with TRBD2. CDR1 is SQVTM, CDR2 ANQGSEA, per germline. The CDR3 is made up of 16 amino acids. The ends lost 2 bases at V and 0 bases at J; junction bases unmatched: 5. CDR3 amino acids: CSVETSSGSSYNEQFF. The CDR3 DNA reads TGCAGCGTTGAAACGAGTAGCGGGAGCTCCTACAATGAGCAGTTCTTC.

This clonotype has a count of ten or more. The V call is TRBV18, the J call TRBJ1-1; a possible D gene is TRBD1 (5 bases). CDR3 length equals 13 residues. V lost 5 bases, J lost 6 bases, and 13 bases lay in between. Germline lookup yields CDR1 KGHSH and CDR2 LQKENI. This CDR3 reads CASSSRDFAEAFF. CDR3 in DNA: TGTGCCAGCTCATCCAGGGATTTTGCTGAAGCTTTCTTT.

The sample holds a few counts of this clonotype. The rearrangement links TRBV27 to TRBJ2-3, with D maybe TRBD2 (5 bases). Germline CDR1 reads MNHEY; CDR2 reads SMNVEV (reference sequence). The CDR3 sequence is 17 residues long. The germline V and J ends were trimmed by 4 bases and 1 base, with 18 bases remaining between them. CDR3 protein: CASSSPLLGKGTDTQYF. CDR3 bases: TGTGCCAGCAGTTCGCCCCTACTAGGGAAAGGCACAGATACGCAGTATTTT.

A few counts support this clonotype. Written as DNA, the CDR3 is TGTGCCAGCAGCTTCACAGGGGGAGATACGCAGTATTTT. Its translation is CASSFTGGDTQYF. The genes are TRBV5-6 and TRBJ2-3, with 8 bases aligning to TRBD1. The CDR3 runs to 13 residues. Trimming cost V 2 bases and J 5 bases; bases outside gene matches: 1. Germline-derived CDR1 and CDR2 are SGHDT and YYEEEE.

The chain links TRBV6-1 to TRBJ2-2; TRBD2 aligns across 13 bases. The V gene's germline CDR1 is MNHNS and CDR2 SASEGT. Losses at the gene ends were 6 bases for V and 6 bases for J; bases not matched to a gene: 4. This CDR3 spans 15 amino acids. The DNA for the CDR3 is TGTGCCAGCAGCGCGACTAGCGGGGGGTCCGGGGAGCTGTTTTTT. Encoded protein: CASSATSGGSGELFF.

The rearrangement joins TRBV27 to TRBJ2-3; D is tentatively TRBD1 or TRBD2 (5 bases each). The germline V gene has CDR1 MNHEY and CDR2 SMNVEV (reference sequence). The CDR3 runs to 15 residues. The germline V and J ends were trimmed by 5 bases and 0 bases, with 12 bases remaining between them. CDR3 sequence (DNA): TGTGCCAGCAGTACGGGACGGCACAGCACAGATACGCAGTATTTT. Translated: CASSTGRHSTDTQYF.

This clonotype was seen ten or more times. The gene calls are TRBV5-1 and TRBJ2-1, with TRBD2 as a possible D gene (6 bases). This CDR3 has 15 residues. The V gene's germline CDR1 is SGHRS and CDR2 YFSETQ. Trimming cost V 0 bases and J 9 bases, with 16 bases left between them. The CDR3 coding sequence is TGCGCCAGCAGCTTGGACGGGAGCAGTATCGGTGAGCAGTTCTTC. It encodes CASSLDGSSIGEQFF.

J is TRBJ1-1 and V is TRBV12-3 or TRBV12-4; D is perhaps TRBD1 (5 bases). This CDR3 comprises 14 residues. The ends were cut back, 7 bases at V and 1 base at J, with 13 bases in the middle. The CDR3 DNA reads TGTGCCAGCACTTCGACGGGGGGGAACACTGAAGCTTTCTTT. Residues: CASTSTGGNTEAFF.

V and J are TRBV18 and TRBJ2-2; unclear D gene. This CDR3 comprises 16 residues. The germline V and J ends were trimmed by 1 base and 1 base, with 10 bases remaining between them. Germline V gene lookup returns CDR1 KGHSH and CDR2 LQKENI. CDR3: CASSPQDRGNTGELFF. Here the CDR3 DNA reads TGTGCCAGCTCACCACAGGATAGAGGGAACACCGGGGAGCTGTTTTTT.

This clonotype was counted ten times or more. The rearrangement joins TRBV6-1 to TRBJ2-7; 9 positions match TRBD2. Germline trimming cut 4 bases from V and 4 bases from J; bases unmatched to any gene: 8. Germline V gene lookup returns CDR1 MNHNS and CDR2 SASEGT. The CDR3 runs to 15 residues. CDR3 in DNA: TGTGCCAGCAGTGTAGCGGGGGCTTTTATATACGAGCAGTACTTC. Translation gives CASSVAGAFIYEQYF.